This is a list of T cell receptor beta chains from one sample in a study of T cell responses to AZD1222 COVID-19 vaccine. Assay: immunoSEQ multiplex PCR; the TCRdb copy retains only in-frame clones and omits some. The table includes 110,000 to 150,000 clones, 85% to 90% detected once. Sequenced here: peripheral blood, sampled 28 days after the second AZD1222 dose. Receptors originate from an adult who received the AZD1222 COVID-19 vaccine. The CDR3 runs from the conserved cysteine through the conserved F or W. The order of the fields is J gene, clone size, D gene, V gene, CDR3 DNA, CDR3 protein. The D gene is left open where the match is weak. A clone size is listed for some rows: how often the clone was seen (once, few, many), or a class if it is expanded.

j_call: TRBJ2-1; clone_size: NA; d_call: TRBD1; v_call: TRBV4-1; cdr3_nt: TGCGCCTCCAGGAGACAGGGAGAGATCAATGAGCAGTTCTTC; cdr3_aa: CASRRQGEINEQFF
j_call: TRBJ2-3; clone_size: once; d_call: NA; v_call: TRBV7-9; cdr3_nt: TGTGCCAGCAGCTTAGGGGCGGAGGCAGATACGCAGTATTTT; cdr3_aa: CASSLGAEADTQYF
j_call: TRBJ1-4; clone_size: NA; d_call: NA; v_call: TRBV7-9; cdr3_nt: TGTGCCAGCAGCTTACGGGCAAATAATGAAAAACTGTTTTTT; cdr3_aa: CASSLRANNEKLFF
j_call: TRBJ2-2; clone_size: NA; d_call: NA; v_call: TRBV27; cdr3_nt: TGTGCCAGTAAGCGGCCTGATCGTGCCGGGGAGCTGTTTTTT; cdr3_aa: CASKRPDRAGELFF
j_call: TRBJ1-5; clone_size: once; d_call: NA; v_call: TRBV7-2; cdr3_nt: TGTGCCAGCAGCTTCGGTTTGGGTCAGCCCCAGCATTTT; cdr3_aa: CASSFGLGQPQHF
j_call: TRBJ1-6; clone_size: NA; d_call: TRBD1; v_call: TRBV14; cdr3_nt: TGTGCCAGCAGCCACAGACAGGGCCTGACACCCCTCCACTTT; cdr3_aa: CASSHRQGLTPLHF
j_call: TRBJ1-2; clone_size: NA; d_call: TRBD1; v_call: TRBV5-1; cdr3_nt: TGCGCCAGCAGCTCAAGTGGGACAGGGGGCTACACCTTC; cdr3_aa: CASSSSGTGGYTF
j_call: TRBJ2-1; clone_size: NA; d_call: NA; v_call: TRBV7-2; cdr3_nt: TGTGCCAGCAGCTCTAAGTTTACGTCGGGGTACAATGAGCAGTTCTTC; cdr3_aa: CASSSKFTSGYNEQFF
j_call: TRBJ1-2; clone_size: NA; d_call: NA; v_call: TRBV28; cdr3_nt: TGTGCCAGCAGTTCCCCTTATGGCTACACCTTC; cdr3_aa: CASSSPYGYTF
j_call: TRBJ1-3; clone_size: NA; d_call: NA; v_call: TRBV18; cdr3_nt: TGTGCCAGCTCACCACCCCCCCCGAGCTCTGGAAACACCATATATTTT; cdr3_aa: CASSPPPPSSGNTIYF
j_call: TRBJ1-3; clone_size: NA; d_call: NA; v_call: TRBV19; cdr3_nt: TGTGCCAGTATGGGACCTGGAAACACCATATATTTT; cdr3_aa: CASMGPGNTIYF
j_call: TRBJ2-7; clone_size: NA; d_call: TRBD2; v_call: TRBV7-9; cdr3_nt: TGTGCCAGCAGCTTAGTGAGGCCTAGCGGGAGTAACGAGCAGTACTTC; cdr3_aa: CASSLVRPSGSNEQYF
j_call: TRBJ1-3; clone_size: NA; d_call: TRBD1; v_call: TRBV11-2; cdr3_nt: TGTGCCAGCAGCTCCCCTGACAGGGGGCTTAGCTCTGGAAACACCATATATTTT; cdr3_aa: CASSSPDRGLSSGNTIYF
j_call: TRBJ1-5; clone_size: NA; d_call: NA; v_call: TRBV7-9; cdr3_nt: TGTGCCAGCAGCTCAGGGGACGGTCAGCCCCAGCATTTT; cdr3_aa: CASSSGDGQPQHF
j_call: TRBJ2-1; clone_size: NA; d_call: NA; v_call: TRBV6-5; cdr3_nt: TGTGCCAGCAGTTACGGGGATCCCTCCTACAATGAGCAGTTCTTC; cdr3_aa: CASSYGDPSYNEQFF
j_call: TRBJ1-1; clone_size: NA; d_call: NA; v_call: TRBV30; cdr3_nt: TGTGCCTGGGGAGTATTGAACACTGAAGCTTTCTTT; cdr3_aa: CAWGVLNTEAFF
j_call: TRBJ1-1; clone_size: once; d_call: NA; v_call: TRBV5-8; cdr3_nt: TGTGCCAGCAGCCGGGAAAAGGACACTGAAGCTTTCTTT; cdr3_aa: CASSREKDTEAFF
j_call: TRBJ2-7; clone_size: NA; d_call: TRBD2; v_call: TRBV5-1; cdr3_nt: TGCGCCAGCAGCCCGAAGCTAGCGGGAGTCTCCTACGAGCAGTACTTC; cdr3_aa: CASSPKLAGVSYEQYF
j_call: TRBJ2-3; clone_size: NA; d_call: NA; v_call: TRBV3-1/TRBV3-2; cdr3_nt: TGTGCCAGCAGCCAAGATTTGGTGTATACGCAGTATTTT; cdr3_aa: CASSQDLVYTQYF
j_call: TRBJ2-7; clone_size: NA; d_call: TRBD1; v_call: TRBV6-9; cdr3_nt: TGTGCCAGCAGGTACAGGGACAGGACTTCCTACGAGCAGTACTTC; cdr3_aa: CASRYRDRTSYEQYF
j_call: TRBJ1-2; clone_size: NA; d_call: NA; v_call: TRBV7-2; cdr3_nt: TGTGCCAGCAGCTTAAATCGTGCAGGCCTCGTTACGTTGACAAGCTACACCTTC; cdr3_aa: CASSLNRAGLVTLTSYTF
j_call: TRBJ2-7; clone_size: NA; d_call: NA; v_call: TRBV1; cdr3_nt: TGCACCAGCACCCGGCCTAGCGGGGGCGTTAGAGCCTACGAGCAGTACTTC; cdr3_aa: CTSTRPSGGVRAYEQYF
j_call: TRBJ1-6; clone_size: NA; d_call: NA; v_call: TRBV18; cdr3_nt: TGTGCCAGCTCAAAAGACCCATCACCCCTCCACTTT; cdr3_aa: CASSKDPSPLHF
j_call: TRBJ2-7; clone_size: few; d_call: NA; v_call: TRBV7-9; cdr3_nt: TGTGCCAGCCGAGGAGACGCAGGGAAGGCCTACGAGCAGTACTTC; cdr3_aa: CASRGDAGKAYEQYF